This T cell receptor beta chain derives from a study of T cells in Graves' hyperthyroidism and ophthalmopathy. Overall study: Pretreatment peripheral blood was obtained at initial diagnosis.

This clonotype was counted ten times or more. The source material, RNA transcripts, was used to amplify TCR beta CDR3 regions. A set of HTBI primers served as the primers for a first-round RT-PCR of the TCR CDR3. TCRdb recomputed calls from the multiplex PCR reads with MiXCR, one row per CDR3 protein. The top ten clones hold around a sixth of a sample with about 560,000 distinct CDR3 sequences, 16% of them seen once. This CDR3 is 12 amino acids long. V shed 6 bases and J shed 5 bases, with 10 bases lying between them. The sequence was collected from a woman under 30 with Graves' hyperthyroidism. Sequencing input: blood. The chain uses TRBV12-3 or TRBV12-4 and TRBJ1-1; D might be TRBD1 (6 bases). CDR3 in amino acids: CASSARGTEAFF. In DNA form, the CDR3 reads TGTGCCAGCAGCGCCAGGGGTACTGAAGCTTTCTTT.